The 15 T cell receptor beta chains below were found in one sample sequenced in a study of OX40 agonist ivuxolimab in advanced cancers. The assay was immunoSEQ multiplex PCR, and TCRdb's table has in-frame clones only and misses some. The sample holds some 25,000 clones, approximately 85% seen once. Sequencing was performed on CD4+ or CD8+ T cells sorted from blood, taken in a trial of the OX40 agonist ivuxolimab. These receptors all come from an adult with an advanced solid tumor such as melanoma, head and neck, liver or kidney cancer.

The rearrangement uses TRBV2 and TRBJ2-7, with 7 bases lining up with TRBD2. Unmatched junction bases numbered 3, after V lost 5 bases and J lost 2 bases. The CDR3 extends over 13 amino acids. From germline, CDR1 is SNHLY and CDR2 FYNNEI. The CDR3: CASSTSVPYEQYF. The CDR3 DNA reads TGTGCCAGCAGTACTAGCGTACCCTACGAGCAGTACTTC.

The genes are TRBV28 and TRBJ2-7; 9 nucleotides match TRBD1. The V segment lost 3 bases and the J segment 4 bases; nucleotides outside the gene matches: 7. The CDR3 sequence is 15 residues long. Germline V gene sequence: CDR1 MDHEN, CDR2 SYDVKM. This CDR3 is CASSFPQGALYEQYF. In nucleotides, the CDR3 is TGTGCCAGCAGTTTCCCACAGGGGGCGTTGTACGAGCAGTACTTC.

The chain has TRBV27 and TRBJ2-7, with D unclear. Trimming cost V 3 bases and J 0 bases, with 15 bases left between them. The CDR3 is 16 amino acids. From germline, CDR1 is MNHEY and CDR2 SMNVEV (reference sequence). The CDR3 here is CASSFLRTNSSYEQYF. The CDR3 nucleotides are TGTGCCAGCAGTTTCCTTCGGACCAACAGCTCCTACGAGCAGTACTTC.

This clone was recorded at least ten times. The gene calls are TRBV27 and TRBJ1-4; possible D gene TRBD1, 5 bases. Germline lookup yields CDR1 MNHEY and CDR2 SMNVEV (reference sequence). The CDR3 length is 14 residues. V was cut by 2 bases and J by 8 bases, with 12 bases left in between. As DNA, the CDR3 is TGTGCCAGCAGTTTAGGCCAGGGACCAGAAAAACTGTTTTTT. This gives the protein CASSLGQGPEKLFF.

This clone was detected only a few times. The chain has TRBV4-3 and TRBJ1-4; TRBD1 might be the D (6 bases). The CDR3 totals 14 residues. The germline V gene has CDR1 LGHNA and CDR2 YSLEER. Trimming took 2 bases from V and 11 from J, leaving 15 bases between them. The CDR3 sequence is CASSQSQGSGKLFF. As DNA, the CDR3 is TGCGCCAGCAGCCAATCCCAGGGGTCGGGTAAACTGTTTTTT.

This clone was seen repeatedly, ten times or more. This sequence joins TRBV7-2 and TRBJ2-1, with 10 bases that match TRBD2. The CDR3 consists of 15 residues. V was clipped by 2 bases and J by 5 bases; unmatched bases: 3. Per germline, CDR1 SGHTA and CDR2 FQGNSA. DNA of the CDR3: TGTGCCAGCAGCTTAACTAGCGGGAAGCACAATGAGCAGTTCTTC. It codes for CASSLTSGKHNEQFF.

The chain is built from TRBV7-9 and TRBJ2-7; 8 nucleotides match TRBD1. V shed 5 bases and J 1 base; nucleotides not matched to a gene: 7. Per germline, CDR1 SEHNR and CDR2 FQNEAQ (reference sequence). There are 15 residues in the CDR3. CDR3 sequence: CASSGRDRLSYEQYF. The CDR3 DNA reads TGTGCCAGCAGCGGCCGGGACAGGCTATCCTACGAGCAGTACTTC.

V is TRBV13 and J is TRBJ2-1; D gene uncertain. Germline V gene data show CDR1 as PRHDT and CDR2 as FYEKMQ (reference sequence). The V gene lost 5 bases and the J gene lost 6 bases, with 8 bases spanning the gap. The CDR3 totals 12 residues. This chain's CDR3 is CASSQQSNEQFF. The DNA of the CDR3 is TGTGCCAGCAGCCAACAGAGCAATGAGCAGTTCTTC.

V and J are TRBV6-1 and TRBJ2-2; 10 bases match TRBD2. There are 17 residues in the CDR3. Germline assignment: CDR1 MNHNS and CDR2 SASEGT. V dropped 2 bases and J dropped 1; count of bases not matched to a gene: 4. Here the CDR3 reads CASSELAGAVNTGELFF. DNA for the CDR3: TGTGCCAGCAGTGAACTAGCGGGAGCGGTGAACACCGGGGAGCTGTTTTTT.

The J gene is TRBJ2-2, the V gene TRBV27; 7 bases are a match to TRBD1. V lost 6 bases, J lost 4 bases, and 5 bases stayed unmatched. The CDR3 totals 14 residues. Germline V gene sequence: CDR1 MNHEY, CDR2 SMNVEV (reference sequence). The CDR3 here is CASSLQGSTGELFF. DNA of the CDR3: TGTGCCAGCAGCCTACAGGGGAGCACCGGGGAGCTGTTTTTT.

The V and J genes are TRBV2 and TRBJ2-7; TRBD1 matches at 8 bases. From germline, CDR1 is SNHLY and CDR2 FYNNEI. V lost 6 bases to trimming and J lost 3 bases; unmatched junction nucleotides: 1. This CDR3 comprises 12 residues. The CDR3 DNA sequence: TGTGCCAGCAGGGACAGGGTCTACGAGCAGTACTTC. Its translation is CASRDRVYEQYF.

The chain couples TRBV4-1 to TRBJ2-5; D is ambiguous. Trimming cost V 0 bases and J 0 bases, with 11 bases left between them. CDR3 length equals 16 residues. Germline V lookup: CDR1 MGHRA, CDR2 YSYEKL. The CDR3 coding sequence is TGCGCCAGCAGCCAAGATCGAACACTGTACCAAGAGACCCAGTACTTC. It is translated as CASSQDRTLYQETQYF.

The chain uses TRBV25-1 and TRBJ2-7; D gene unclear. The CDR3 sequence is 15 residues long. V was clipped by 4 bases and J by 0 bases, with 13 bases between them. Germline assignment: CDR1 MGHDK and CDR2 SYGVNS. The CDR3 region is CASSVGRASSYEQYF. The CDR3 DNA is TGTGCCAGCAGTGTCGGACGGGCTAGCTCCTACGAGCAGTACTTC.

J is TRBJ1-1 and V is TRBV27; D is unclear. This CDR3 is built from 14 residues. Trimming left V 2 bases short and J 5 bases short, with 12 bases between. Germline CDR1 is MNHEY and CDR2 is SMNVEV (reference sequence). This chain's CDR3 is CASSLVGPRTEAFF. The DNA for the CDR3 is TGTGCCAGCAGTTTAGTTGGCCCGAGGACTGAAGCTTTCTTT.

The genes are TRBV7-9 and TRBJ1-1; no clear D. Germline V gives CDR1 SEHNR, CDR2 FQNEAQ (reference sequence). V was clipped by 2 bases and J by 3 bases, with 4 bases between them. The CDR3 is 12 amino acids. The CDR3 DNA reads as TGTGCCAGCAGCTTAAAGGACACTGAAGCTTTCTTT. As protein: CASSLKDTEAFF.